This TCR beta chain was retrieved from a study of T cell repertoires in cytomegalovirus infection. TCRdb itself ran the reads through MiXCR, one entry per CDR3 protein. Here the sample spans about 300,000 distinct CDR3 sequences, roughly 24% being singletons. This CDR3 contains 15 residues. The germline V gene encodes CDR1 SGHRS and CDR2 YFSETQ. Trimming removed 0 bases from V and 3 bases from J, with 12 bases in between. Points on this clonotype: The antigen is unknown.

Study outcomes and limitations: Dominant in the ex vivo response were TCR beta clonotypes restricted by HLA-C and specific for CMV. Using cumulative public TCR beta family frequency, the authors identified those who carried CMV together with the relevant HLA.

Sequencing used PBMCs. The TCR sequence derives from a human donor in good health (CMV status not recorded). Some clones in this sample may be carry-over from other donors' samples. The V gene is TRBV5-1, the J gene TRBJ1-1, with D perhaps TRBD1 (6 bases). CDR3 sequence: CASSLGSTGYTEAFF. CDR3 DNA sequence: TGCGCCAGCAGCTTGGGCTCTACAGGGTACACTGAAGCTTTCTTT.